Listed here are 19 T cell receptor beta chains from one sample, sequenced in a study of blood T cell repertoires in COVID-19 (dated by TCRdb to about 2020). The library was prepared using the immunoSEQ multiplex PCR assay. As stored in TCRdb, this immuneACCESS dataset retains in-frame rearrangements with V and J assigned. A fraction of the clones does not appear; measured against another copy, unresolved V genes explain less than half of the discrepancy, and the remainder lacks a known reason. Within this sample are tens of thousands of clones, with 88% of them counted one time only. The top ten clonotypes cover over 4.5% of the sample. The material sequenced was peripheral blood. The receptors stem from a human donor in a cohort sampled during active COVID-19.

The chain employs TRBV5-1 and TRBJ2-2; TRBD2 matches 13 bases. Trimming took 2 bases from V and 1 from J; bases not matched to a gene: 5. This CDR3 is built from 18 residues. Looked up from germline, CDR1 is SGHRS and CDR2 is YFSETQ. CDR3 in amino acids: CASSFVGLAGRNTGELFF. In DNA, the CDR3 is TGCGCCAGCAGCTTCGTGGGACTAGCGGGGAGGAACACCGGGGAGCTGTTTTTT.

CDR3 coding DNA: TGTGCCAGTAGCACTGGACTAGCGGCCTACAATGAGCAGTTCTTC. It is translated as CASSTGLAAYNEQFF. The rearrangement uses TRBV19 and TRBJ2-1, with 10 bases aligning to TRBD2. The CDR3 runs to 15 residues. Germline-derived CDR1 and CDR2 are LNHDA and SQIVND (reference sequence). The J segment lost 2 bases and the V segment lost 6 bases, leaving 4 bases of the junction unmatched.

The chain links TRBV19 to TRBJ2-2; a possible D gene is TRBD1 (6 bases). The ends were cut back, 6 bases at V and 2 bases at J, with 16 bases in the middle. The CDR3 runs 16 residues. In germline, CDR1 is LNHDA, CDR2 SQIVND (reference sequence). The DNA for the CDR3 is TGTGCCAGTAGCTTAGAGGACAGAGTTAACACCGGGGAGCTGTTTTTT. It specifies CASSLEDRVNTGELFF.

The J gene is TRBJ1-1, the V gene TRBV19; D gene ambiguous. This CDR3 is built from 13 residues. Trimming stripped 3 bases from V and 5 bases from J, with 10 bases between. CDR1 LNHDA and CDR2 SQIVND come from the germline V gene (reference sequence). The CDR3: CASSMGRLTEAFF. In nucleotides, the CDR3 is TGTGCCAGTAGTATGGGCAGGTTGACTGAAGCTTTCTTT.

The gene calls are TRBV9 and TRBJ2-2; TRBD2 agrees at 7 bases. Germline V gene sequence: CDR1 SGDLS, CDR2 YYNGEE. This CDR3 is 22 amino acids long. The J segment lost 5 bases and the V segment lost 4 bases, leaving 29 bases of the junction unmatched. CDR3 in amino acids: CASSPTLETSLSATVVTGELFF. The CDR3 region has the DNA TGTGCCAGCAGCCCAACACTCGAGACTAGCCTATCCGCCACCGTGGTAACCGGGGAGCTGTTTTTT.

The rearrangement links TRBV29-1 to TRBJ1-1, with a weak D call TRBD1 (5 bases). The germline V and J ends were trimmed by 6 bases and 4 bases, with 12 bases remaining between them. This CDR3 region has 12 residues. Germline CDR1 reads SQVTM; CDR2 reads ANQGSEA. CDR3 region: CSVDRRATEAFF. Written as DNA, the CDR3 is TGCAGCGTCGACAGAAGGGCCACTGAAGCTTTCTTT.

This clone was counted only a few times. The chain combines TRBV7-9 with TRBJ1-4; the D is unclear. V was shortened by 3 bases and J by 8 bases, with 10 bases between the two germline ends. Per germline, CDR1 SEHNR and CDR2 FQNEAQ (reference sequence). CDR3 length: 13 amino acids. The CDR3 here is CASSFREGEKLFF. The CDR3 DNA reads as TGTGCCAGCAGCTTTCGGGAGGGCGAAAAACTGTTTTTT. Full variable domain (missing parts from reference TRBV7-9 and TRBJ1-4): DTGVSQNPRHKITKRGQNVTFRCDPISEHNRLYWYRQTLGQGPEFLTYFQNEAQLEKSRLLSDRFSAERPKGSFSTLEIQRTEQGDSAMYLCASSFREGEKLFFGSGTQLSVL.

The V call is TRBV2, the J call TRBJ2-5; TRBD2 matches 10 bases. The CDR3 has 15 amino acids. The V gene end was trimmed by 0 bases and the J gene end by 5 bases; junction bases not matched to a gene: 3. The germline CDR1 and CDR2 sequences are SNHLY and FYNNEI. Here the CDR3 DNA reads TGTGCCAGCAGTGAAGCTCTAGCGGGAGAGGAGACCCAGTACTTC. Its protein is CASSEALAGEETQYF.

This clone has a single count. This chain uses TRBV10-3 with TRBJ2-2, with TRBD1 matching 9 bases. With V trimmed by 5 bases and J by 6 bases, 7 bases remained unmatched. CDR1 ENHRY and CDR2 SYGVKD come from the germline V gene. The CDR3 extends over 15 amino acids. As DNA, the CDR3 is TGTGCCATCAGTCAACAGGGGGCTGGGGCCGGGGAGCTGTTTTTT. Translated: CAISQQGAGAGELFF.

V and J are TRBV7-2 and TRBJ2-7; 7 bases line up with TRBD2. The V segment lost 4 bases and the J segment 6 bases; nucleotides outside the gene matches: 9. The germline gives CDR1 SGHTA, CDR2 FQGNSA. The CDR3 extends over 14 amino acids. Here the CDR3 reads CASSSRGRAGEQYF. Written as DNA, the CDR3 is TGTGCCAGCAGCTCCCGGGGGAGGGCGGGCGAGCAGTACTTC.

This clone was recorded only once. This sequence joins TRBV7-2 and TRBJ2-7; 7 bases line up with TRBD2. The CDR3 covers 16 residues. Per the germline V gene, CDR1 is SGHTA and CDR2 is FQGNSA. The ends lost 1 base at V and 5 bases at J; junction bases unmatched: 11. The CDR3 DNA sequence: TGTGCCAGCAGCTTAGGGGGGGGTTCATCTTTGGACGAGCAGTACTTC. Protein product: CASSLGGGSSLDEQYF.

The chain couples TRBV5-1 to TRBJ2-7; D perhaps matches TRBD2 (5 bases). CDR3 length: 14 residues. CDR1 is SGHRS and CDR2 is YFSETQ in the germline V gene. The ends were cut back, 0 bases at V and 3 bases at J, with 10 bases in the middle. This chain's CDR3 is CASSLGRVSYEQYF. CDR3 DNA sequence: TGCGCCAGCAGCTTGGGGCGGGTGAGCTACGAGCAGTACTTC.

V usage is TRBV5-1 and J usage is TRBJ2-1, with 8 bases identical to TRBD1. V shed 4 bases and J 2 bases; nucleotides not matched to a gene: 17. The germline V gene encodes CDR1 SGHRS and CDR2 YFSETQ. The length of the CDR3 is 19 residues. For the CDR3, the DNA is TGCGCCAGCAGCGAAAGGACAGGGCTTCGCGGGAACGCCTACAATGAGCAGTTCTTC. Translated, it gives CASSERTGLRGNAYNEQFF.

CDR3 in amino acids: CASRLRETYEQYF. The CDR3 nucleotides are TGTGCCAGCAGACTCCGGGAAACCTACGAGCAGTACTTC. V gene TRBV6-5 combines with J gene TRBJ2-7, with D possibly being TRBD2 (5 bases). Germline CDR1 MNHEY, CDR2 SVGAGI. V was shortened by 6 bases and J by 2 bases, with 11 bases between the two germline ends. The CDR3 contains 13 residues.

This clone was detected a few times. V gene TRBV7-9 combines with J gene TRBJ1-6; D perhaps matches TRBD1 (6 bases). This CDR3 has 12 residues. Trimming stripped 4 bases from V and 8 bases from J, with 6 bases between. Germline V gives CDR1 SEHNR, CDR2 FQNEAQ (reference sequence). In DNA form, the CDR3 reads TGTGCCAGCAGCTCAGGGGATTCACCCCTCCACTTT. The encoded protein is CASSSGDSPLHF.

The genes are TRBV3-1 (or the pseudogene TRBV3-2) and TRBJ1-5; D perhaps matches TRBD1 (5 bases). Germline V lookup: CDR1 LGHDT, CDR2 YNNKEL (reference sequence). This CDR3 is 16 amino acids long. V dropped 3 bases and J dropped 4 bases, with 16 bases sitting between them. The CDR3 is CASSQGRATSNQPQHF. The CDR3 bases are TGTGCCAGCAGCCAGGGCAGGGCAACTTCTAATCAGCCCCAGCATTTT.

This clone showed up just once. J is TRBJ2-2 and V is TRBV3-1 (or the pseudogene TRBV3-2), with 12 bases aligning to TRBD2. Germline V gives CDR1 LGHDT, CDR2 YNNKEL (reference sequence). The CDR3 sequence is 17 residues long. Trimming at V came to 4 bases and at J to 5 bases, leaving 8 bases not matched to a gene. CDR3 protein: CASSLYSGTSGTGELFF. DNA of the CDR3: TGTGCCAGCAGCCTATACTCCGGGACTAGCGGGACCGGGGAGCTGTTTTTT.

DNA for the CDR3: TGTGCCAGCACTACAACAGGATATGGCTACACCTTC. Protein sequence: CASTTTGYGYTF. The chain joins TRBV6-5 to TRBJ1-2; D is possibly TRBD1 (5 bases). This CDR3 is 12 amino acids long. V shed 7 bases and J shed 5 bases, with 11 bases lying between them. Germline V CDR1 and CDR2: MNHEY, SVGAGI.

The chain uses TRBV19 and TRBJ1-2, with 9 bases identical to TRBD1. CDR3 length equals 16 residues. The junction had 8 bases not matched to a gene; V was cut back by 6 bases and J by 0 bases. Germline CDR1 LNHDA, CDR2 SQIVND (reference sequence). In DNA form, the CDR3 reads TGTGCCAGTAGAACCGGGACAGGGATTACTAACTATGGCTACACCTTC. The encoded protein is CASRTGTGITNYGYTF.